This T cell receptor beta chain was captured by sequencing in a study of OX40 agonist ivuxolimab in advanced cancers. Overall study findings and caveats: Certain nonresponders additionally had low normalized T-cell clonal expansion. By week 6 at 0.1 to 3.0 mg/kg, blood CD4+ and CD8+ T cells had expanded clonally.

Profiling relied on immunoSEQ multiplex PCR, and the TCRdb table lists in-frame clones only, not all of them. Of roughly 70,000 clones listed, approximately 88% are singletons. Points on this clone: Its target is unknown.

This CDR3 comprises 17 residues. In germline, CDR1 is SEHNR, CDR2 FQNEAQ (reference sequence). V trimming: 5 bases; J trimming: 2 bases; junction bases outside the gene matches: 12. The timepoints at which blood was sampled were baseline, cycle 4 day 1, and cycle 7 day 1. V and J are TRBV7-9 and TRBJ2-1; 7 bases agree with TRBD2. The clonotype originates from an adult with an advanced solid tumor such as melanoma, head and neck, liver or kidney cancer. The source was CD4+ or CD8+ T cells sorted from blood, collected in a trial of the OX40 agonist ivuxolimab. Here the CDR3 DNA reads TGTGCCAGCAGCACCCGCCGTAGGGCGGGAGCCTACAATGAGCAGTTCTTC. This encodes CASSTRRRAGAYNEQFF.